This T cell receptor (beta chain) stems from a study of T cell clonality in common variable immunodeficiency. Germline lookup yields CDR1 LNHDA and CDR2 SQIVND (reference sequence). The length of the CDR3 is 15 residues. Trimming removed 9 bases at V and 0 bases at J, with 18 bases between. This clone was seen more than once but under ten times. From the germline J gene comes the end of the CDR3, since the read stops 3 residues before it. The assay was immunoSEQ multiplex PCR, and TCRdb's table has in-frame clones only and misses some. This sample has tens of thousands of clones, each found more than once.

The sequencing input was peripheral blood mononuclear cells. This clonotype was sampled from a person between 18 and 75 years old in good health. The rearrangement uses TRBV19 and TRBJ2-7, with D maybe TRBD1 (6 bases). The CDR3 spells CASRGQASISYEQYF. The sequenced CDR3 bases are TGTGCCAGCCGGGGACAAGCTTCTATCTCCTACGAG.